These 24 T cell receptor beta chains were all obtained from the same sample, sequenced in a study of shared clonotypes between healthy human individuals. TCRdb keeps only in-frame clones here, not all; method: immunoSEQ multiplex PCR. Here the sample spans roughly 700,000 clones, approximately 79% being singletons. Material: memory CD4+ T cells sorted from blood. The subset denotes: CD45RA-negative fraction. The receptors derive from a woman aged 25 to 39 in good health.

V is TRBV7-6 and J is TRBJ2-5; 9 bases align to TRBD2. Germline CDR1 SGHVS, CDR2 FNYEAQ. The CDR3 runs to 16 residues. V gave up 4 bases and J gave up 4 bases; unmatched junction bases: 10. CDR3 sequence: CASSSQAGLASETQYF. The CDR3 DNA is TGTGCCAGCAGCTCCCAAGCGGGACTAGCTTCAGAGACCCAGTACTTC.

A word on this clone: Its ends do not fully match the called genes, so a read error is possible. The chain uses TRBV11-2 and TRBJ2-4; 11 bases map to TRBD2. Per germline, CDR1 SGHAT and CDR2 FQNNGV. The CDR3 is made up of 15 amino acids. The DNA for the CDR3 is TGTGCCAGCAGCTTAGGTACTAGCGGGAGACTCTCGACAGTCTTC. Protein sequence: CASSLGTSGRLSTVF.

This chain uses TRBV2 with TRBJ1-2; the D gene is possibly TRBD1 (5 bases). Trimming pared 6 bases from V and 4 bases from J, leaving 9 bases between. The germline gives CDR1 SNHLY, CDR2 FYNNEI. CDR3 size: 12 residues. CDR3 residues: CASSVGTYGYTF. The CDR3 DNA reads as TGTGCCAGCAGCGTGGGGACCTATGGCTACACCTTC.

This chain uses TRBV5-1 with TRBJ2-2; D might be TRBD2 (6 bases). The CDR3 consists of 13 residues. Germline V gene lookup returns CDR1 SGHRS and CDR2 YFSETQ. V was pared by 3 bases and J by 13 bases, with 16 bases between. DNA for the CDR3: TGCGCCAGCAGCTCCGTAGCGGCCGGTGGGCTGTTTTTT. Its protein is CASSSVAAGGLFF.

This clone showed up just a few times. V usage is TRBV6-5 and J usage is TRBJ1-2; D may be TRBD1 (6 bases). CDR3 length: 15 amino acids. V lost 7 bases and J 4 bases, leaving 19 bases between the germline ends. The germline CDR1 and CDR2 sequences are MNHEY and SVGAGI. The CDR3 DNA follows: TGTGCCAGCACCCCGGACCCCATGACAGGCTATGGCTACACCTTC. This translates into CASTPDPMTGYGYTF.

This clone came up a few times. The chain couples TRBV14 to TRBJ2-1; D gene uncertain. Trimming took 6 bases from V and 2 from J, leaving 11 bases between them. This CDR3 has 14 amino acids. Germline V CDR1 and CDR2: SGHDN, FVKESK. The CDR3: CASRGHYPYNEQFF. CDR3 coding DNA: TGTGCCAGCAGGGGTCACTATCCCTACAATGAGCAGTTCTTC.

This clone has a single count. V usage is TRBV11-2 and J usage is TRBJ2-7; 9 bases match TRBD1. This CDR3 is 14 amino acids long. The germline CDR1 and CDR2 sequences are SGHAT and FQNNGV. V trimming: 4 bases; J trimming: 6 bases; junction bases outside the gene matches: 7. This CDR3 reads CASSWGQGRFEQYF. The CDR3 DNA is TGTGCCAGCAGCTGGGGACAGGGAAGGTTCGAGCAGTACTTC. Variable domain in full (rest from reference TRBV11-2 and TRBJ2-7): EAGVAQSPRYKIIEKRQSVAFWCNPISGHATLYWYQQILGQGPKLLIQFQNNGVVDDSQLPKDRFSAERLKGVDSTLKIQPAKLEDSAVYLCASSWGQGRFEQYFGPGTRLTVT.

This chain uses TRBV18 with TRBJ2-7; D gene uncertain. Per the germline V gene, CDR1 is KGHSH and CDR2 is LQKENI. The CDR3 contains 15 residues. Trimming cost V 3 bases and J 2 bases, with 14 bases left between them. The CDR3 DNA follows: TGTGCCAGCTCACCGGCAGGTAGGAGCACCTACGAGCAGTACTTC. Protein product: CASSPAGRSTYEQYF.

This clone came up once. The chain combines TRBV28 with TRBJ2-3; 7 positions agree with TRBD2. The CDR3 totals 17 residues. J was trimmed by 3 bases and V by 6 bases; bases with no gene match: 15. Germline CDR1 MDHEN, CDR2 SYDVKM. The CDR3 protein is CASSPSLGGSPTDTQYF. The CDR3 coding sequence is TGTGCCAGCAGCCCCTCACTGGGCGGGAGCCCAACAGATACGCAGTATTTT.

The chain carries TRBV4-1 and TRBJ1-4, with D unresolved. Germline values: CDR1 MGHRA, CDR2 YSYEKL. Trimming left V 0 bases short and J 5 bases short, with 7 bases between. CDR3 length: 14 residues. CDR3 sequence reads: CASSQDRLNEKLFF. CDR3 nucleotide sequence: TGCGCCAGCAGCCAAGATCGCCTAAATGAAAAACTGTTTTTT.

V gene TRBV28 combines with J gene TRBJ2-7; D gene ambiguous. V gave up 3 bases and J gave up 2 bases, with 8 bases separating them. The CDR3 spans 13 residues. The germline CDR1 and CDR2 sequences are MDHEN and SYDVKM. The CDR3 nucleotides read TGTGCCAGCAGTTTCAGGAATACCTACGAGCAGTACTTC. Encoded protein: CASSFRNTYEQYF.

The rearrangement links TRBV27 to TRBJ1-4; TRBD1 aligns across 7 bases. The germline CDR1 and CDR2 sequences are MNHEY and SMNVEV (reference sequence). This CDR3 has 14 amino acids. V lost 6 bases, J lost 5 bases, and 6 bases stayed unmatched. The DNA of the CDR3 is TGTGCCAGCAGGGGGGCAGGGGGGAATGAAAAACTGTTTTTT. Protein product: CASRGAGGNEKLFF. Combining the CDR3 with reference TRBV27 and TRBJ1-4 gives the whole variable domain EAQVTQNPRYLITVTGKKLTVTCSQNMNHEYMSWYRQDPGLGLRQIYYSMNVEVTDKGDVPEGYKVSRKEKRNFPLILESPSPNQTSLYFCASRGAGGNEKLFFGSGTQLSVL.

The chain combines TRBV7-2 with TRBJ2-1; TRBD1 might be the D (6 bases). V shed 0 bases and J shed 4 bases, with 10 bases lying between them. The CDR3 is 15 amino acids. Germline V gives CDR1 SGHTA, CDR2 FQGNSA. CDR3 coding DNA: TGTGCCAGCAGCTTAGCTCCGACAGGTTACAATGAGCAGTTCTTC. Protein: CASSLAPTGYNEQFF.

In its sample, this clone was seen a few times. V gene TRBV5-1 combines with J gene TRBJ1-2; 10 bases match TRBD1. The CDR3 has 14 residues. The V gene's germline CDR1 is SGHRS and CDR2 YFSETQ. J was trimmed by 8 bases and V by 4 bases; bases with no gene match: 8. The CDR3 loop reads CASSPGQGFRGYTF. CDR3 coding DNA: TGCGCCAGCAGCCCGGGACAGGGGTTTCGGGGCTACACCTTC.

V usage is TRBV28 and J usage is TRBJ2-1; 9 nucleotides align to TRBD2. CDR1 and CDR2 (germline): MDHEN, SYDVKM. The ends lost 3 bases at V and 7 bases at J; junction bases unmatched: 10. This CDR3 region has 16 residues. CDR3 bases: TGTGCCAGCAGTTTGTCGAGCGGACTAGCGATGAATGAGCAGTTCTTC. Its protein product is CASSLSSGLAMNEQFF.

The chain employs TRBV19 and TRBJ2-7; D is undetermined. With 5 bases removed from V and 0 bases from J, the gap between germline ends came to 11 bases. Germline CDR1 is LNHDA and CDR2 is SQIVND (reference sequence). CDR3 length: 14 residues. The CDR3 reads CASSADGYSYEQYF. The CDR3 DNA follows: TGTGCCAGTAGTGCTGACGGTTACTCCTACGAGCAGTACTTC. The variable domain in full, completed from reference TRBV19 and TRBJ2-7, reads DGGITQSPKYLFRKEGQNVTLSCEQNLNHDAMYWYRQDPGQGLRLIYYSQIVNDFQKGDIAEGYSVSREKKESFPLTVTSAQKNPTAFYLCASSADGYSYEQYFGPGTRLTVT.

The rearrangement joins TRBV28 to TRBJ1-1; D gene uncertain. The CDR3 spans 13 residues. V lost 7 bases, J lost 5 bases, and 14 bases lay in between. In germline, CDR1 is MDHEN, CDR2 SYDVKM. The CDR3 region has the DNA TGTGCCAGCACAGGTGCGAAGAGGACTGAAGCTTTCTTT. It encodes CASTGAKRTEAFF.

CDR3: CSVVVRQVDTQYF. The CDR3 DNA follows: TGCAGCGTTGTGGTCCGACAAGTTGATACGCAGTATTTT. The chain carries TRBV29-1 and TRBJ2-3; D is undetermined. Per germline, CDR1 SQVTM and CDR2 ANQGSEA. The CDR3 has 13 residues. Trimming pared 4 bases from V and 6 bases from J, leaving 14 bases between.

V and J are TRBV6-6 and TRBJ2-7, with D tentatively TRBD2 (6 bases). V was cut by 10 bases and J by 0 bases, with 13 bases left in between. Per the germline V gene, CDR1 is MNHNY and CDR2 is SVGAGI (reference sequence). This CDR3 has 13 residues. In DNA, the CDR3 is TGTGCCACCCGGGGGACCGCCTCCTACGAGCAGTACTTC. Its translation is CATRGTASYEQYF.

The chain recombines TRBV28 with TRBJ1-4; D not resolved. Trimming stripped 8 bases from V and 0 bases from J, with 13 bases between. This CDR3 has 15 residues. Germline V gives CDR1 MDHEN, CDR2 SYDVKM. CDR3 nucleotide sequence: TGTGCCAGCTCCCGCGCGGTTGCAACTAATGAAAAACTGTTTTTT. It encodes CASSRAVATNEKLFF. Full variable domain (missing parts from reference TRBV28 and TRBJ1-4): DVKVTQSSRYLVKRTGEKVFLECVQDMDHENMFWYRQDPGLGLRLIYFSYDVKMKEKGDIPEGYSVSREKKERFSLILESASTNQTSMYLCASSRAVATNEKLFFGSGTQLSVL.

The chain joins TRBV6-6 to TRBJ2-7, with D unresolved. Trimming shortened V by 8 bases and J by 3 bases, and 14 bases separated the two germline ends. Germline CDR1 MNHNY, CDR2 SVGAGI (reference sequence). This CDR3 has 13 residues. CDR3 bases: TGTGCCAGCCGGCTGAGCGAGATCTACGAGCAGTACTTC. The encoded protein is CASRLSEIYEQYF.

In DNA, the CDR3 is TGTGCCACCCGCGCAGGGGGGGAAGAAAAACTGTTTTTT. Its translation: CATRAGGEEKLFF. The chain carries TRBV10-3 and TRBJ1-4; 7 positions match TRBD1. The CDR3 is made up of 13 amino acids. J was trimmed by 8 bases and V by 10 bases; bases with no gene match: 10. CDR1 and CDR2 from the germline V gene are ENHRY and SYGVKD.

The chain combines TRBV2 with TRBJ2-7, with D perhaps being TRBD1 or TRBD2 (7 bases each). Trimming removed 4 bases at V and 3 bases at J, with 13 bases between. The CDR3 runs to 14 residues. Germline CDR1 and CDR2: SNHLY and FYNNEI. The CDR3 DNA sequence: TGTGCCAGCAGTGGGGGCAGGGGGGGCTACGAGCAGTACTTC. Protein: CASSGGRGGYEQYF. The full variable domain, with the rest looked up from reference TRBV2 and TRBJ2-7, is EPEVTQTPSHQVTQMGQEVILRCVPISNHLYFYWYRQILGQKVEFLVSFYNNEISEKSEIFDDQFSVERPDGSNFTLKIRSTKLEDSAMYFCASSGGRGGYEQYFGPGTRLTVT.

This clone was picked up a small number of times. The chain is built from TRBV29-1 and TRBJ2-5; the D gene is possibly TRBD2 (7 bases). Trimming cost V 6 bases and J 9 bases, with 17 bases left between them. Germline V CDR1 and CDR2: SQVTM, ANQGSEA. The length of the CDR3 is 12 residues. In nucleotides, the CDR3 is TGCAGCGTAGGGGGGGGCCGTAGGGCCCAGTACTTC. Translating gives CSVGGGRRAQYF.